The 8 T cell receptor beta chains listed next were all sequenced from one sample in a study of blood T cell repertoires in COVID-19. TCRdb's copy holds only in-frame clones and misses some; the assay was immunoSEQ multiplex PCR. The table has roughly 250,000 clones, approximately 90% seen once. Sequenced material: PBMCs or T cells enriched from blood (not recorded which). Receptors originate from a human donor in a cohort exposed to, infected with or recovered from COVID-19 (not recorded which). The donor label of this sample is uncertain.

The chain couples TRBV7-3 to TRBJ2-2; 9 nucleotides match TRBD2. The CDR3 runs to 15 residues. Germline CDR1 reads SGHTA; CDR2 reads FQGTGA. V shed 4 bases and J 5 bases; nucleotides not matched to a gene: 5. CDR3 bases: TGTGCCAGCAGCTCAAGCGGGGGGCGGACCGGGGAGCTGTTTTTT. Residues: CASSSSGGRTGELFF.

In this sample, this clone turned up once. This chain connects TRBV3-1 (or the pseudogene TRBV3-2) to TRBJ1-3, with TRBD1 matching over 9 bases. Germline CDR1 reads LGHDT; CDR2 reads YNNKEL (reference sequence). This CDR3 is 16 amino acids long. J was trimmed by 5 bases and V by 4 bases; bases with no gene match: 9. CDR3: CASSPRDRANRNTIYF. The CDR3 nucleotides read TGTGCCAGCAGCCCTCGGGACAGGGCGAACCGAAACACCATATATTTT.

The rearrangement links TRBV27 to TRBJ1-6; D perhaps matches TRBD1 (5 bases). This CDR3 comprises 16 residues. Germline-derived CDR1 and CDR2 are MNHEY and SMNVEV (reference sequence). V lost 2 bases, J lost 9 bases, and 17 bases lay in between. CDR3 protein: CASSLLAPTVSSPLHF. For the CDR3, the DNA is TGTGCCAGCAGTTTACTGGCACCGACAGTAAGTTCACCCCTCCACTTT.

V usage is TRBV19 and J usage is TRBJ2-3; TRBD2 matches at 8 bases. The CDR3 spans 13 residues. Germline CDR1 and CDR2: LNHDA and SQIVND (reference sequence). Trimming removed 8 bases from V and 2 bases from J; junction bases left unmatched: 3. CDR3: CASSGGVTDTQYF. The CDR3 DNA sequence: TGTGCCAGTTCGGGGGGGGTCACAGATACGCAGTATTTT. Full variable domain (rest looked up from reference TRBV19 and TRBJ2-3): DGGITQSPKYLFRKEGQNVTLSCEQNLNHDAMYWYRQDPGQGLRLIYYSQIVNDFQKGDIAEGYSVSREKKESFPLTVTSAQKNPTAFYLCASSGGVTDTQYFGPGTRLTVL.

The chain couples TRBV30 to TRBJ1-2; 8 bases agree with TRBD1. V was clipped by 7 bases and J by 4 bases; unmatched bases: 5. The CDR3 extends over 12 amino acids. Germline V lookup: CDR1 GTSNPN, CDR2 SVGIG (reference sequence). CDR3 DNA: TGTGCCTCAGGACAGGGAACCTATGGCTACACCTTC. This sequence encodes CASGQGTYGYTF.

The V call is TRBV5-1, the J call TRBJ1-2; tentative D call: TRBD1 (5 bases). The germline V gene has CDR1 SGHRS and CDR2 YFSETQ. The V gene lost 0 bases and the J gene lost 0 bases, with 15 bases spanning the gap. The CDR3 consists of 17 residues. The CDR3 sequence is CASSLGAGRMANYGYTF. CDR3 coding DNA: TGCGCCAGCAGCTTGGGGGCAGGGAGGATGGCTAACTATGGCTACACCTTC.

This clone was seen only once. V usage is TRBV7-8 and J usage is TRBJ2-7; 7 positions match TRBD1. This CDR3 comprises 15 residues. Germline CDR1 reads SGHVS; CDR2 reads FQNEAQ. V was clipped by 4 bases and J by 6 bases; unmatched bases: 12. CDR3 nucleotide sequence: TGTGCCAGCAGCTCGATCCGGGACAGTTTTCTCGAGCAGTACTTC. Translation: CASSSIRDSFLEQYF.

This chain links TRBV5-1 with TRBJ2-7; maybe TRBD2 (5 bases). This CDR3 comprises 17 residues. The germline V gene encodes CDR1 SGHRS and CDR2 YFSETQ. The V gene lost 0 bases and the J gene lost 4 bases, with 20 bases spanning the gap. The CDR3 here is CASSLVLSGTGFYEQYF. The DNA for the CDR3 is TGCGCCAGCAGCTTGGTGTTATCGGGAACGGGGTTTTACGAGCAGTACTTC.